What follows are 21 T cell receptor beta chains derived from one specimen sequenced in a study of blood T cells in healthy people across ages. A sample-barcoded 5' primer and a J-beta primer mix were used in a second PCR of roughly 7 to 12 cycles. TCRdb re-called the 5' RACE reads with MiXCR, one entry per CDR3 protein. The table lists nearly 800,000 distinct CDR3 sequences, around a quarter of them singletons, with 3% to 4% in the top ten. This sample was shared with a second study, whose subject was T cells of mothers and their children.

The sample taken for sequencing was blood. The receptors were gathered from a boy aged 5-17 years in good health.

V is TRBV4-1 and J is TRBJ1-5; D gene uncertain. This CDR3 is built from 14 residues. Trimming shortened V by 0 bases and J by 5 bases, and 8 bases separated the two germline ends. CDR1 MGHRA and CDR2 YSYEKL come from the germline V gene. In nucleotides, the CDR3 is TGCGCCAGCAGCCAAGATAACCCCTATCAGCCCCAGCATTTT. It specifies CASSQDNPYQPQHF.

This clonotype was counted between two and nine times. This chain connects TRBV27 to TRBJ2-5; TRBD1 is a possible D gene (8 bases). The end of the DNA aligns better with TRBJ2-1, so the J call may be wrong. The germline V gene encodes CDR1 MNHEY and CDR2 SMNVEV (reference sequence). The CDR3 has 14 amino acids. The CDR3 DNA reads as TGTGCCAGCAGTTGGACAGGGAGGGACAATGAGCAGTTCTTC. It yields the protein CASSWTGRDNEQFF.

This clonotype was found a few times. V gene TRBV4-1 combines with J gene TRBJ2-7; the D gene is possibly TRBD2 (6 bases). The CDR3 sequence is 17 residues long. Deletions cut 0 bases from V and 0 bases from J, with 15 bases between. CDR1 is MGHRA, CDR2 YSYEKL, per germline. The CDR3 bases are TGCGCCAGCAGCCAAGAGGGGGGATCGGGGATCTCCTACGAGCAGTACTTC. It is translated as CASSQEGGSGISYEQYF.

Only a few counts were recorded for this clonotype. The chain uses TRBV28 and TRBJ1-3; tentatively, D is TRBD1 (5 bases). The V gene lost 6 bases and the J gene lost 0 bases, with 9 bases spanning the gap. The CDR3 is 14 residues long. Per the germline V gene, CDR1 is MDHEN and CDR2 is SYDVKM. DNA for the CDR3: TGTGCCAGCAGCGACAGTTCCTCTGGAAACACCATATATTTT. It specifies CASSDSSSGNTIYF. Full variable domain (rest looked up from reference TRBV28 and TRBJ1-3): DVKVTQSSRYLVKRTGEKVFLECVQDMDHENMFWYRQDPGLGLRLIYFSYDVKMKEKGDIPEGYSVSREKKERFSLILESASTNQTSMYLCASSDSSSGNTIYFGEGSWLTVV.

This clonotype was detected only a few times. A read error may produce the germline difference seen at one junction end. The chain is built from TRBV7-8 and TRBJ1-6; no clear D gene. The CDR3 loop spans 17 amino acids. Germline V CDR1 and CDR2: SGHVS, FQNEAQ. DNA of the CDR3: TGCGCCAGCAGCTTAACGATAGGCCGGCAGTCCAATTCACCCCTCCACTTT. Protein product: CASSLTIGRQSNSPLHF.

The rearrangement joins TRBV4-1 to TRBJ1-3, with D possibly matching TRBD1 (5 bases). The germline V gene encodes CDR1 MGHRA and CDR2 YSYEKL. This CDR3 comprises 15 residues. The V and J ends lost 1 base and 0 bases respectively, with 7 bases between them. Written as DNA, the CDR3 is TGCGCCAGCAGCCAAGGGGGGAGCTCTGGAAACACCATATATTTT. This translates into CASSQGGSSGNTIYF.

This clonotype was seen only a few times. V gene TRBV7-9 combines with J gene TRBJ1-2; D gene ambiguous. In germline, CDR1 is SEHNR, CDR2 FQNEAQ (reference sequence). With 5 bases removed from V and 5 bases from J, the gap between germline ends came to 15 bases. CDR3 length equals 14 residues. This CDR3 is CASSHGAHPYGYTF. CDR3 in DNA: TGTGCCAGCAGCCACGGCGCACACCCATATGGCTACACCTTC. Full variable domain (rest looked up from reference TRBV7-9 and TRBJ1-2): DTGVSQNPRHKITKRGQNVTFRCDPISEHNRLYWYRQTLGQGPEFLTYFQNEAQLEKSRLLSDRFSAERPKGSFSTLEIQRTEQGDSAMYLCASSHGAHPYGYTFGSGTRLTVV.

The chain couples TRBV10-3 to TRBJ1-4; D is uncertain. CDR1 is ENHRY and CDR2 is SYGVKD in the germline V gene. Trimming pared 8 bases from V and 4 bases from J, leaving 8 bases between. The CDR3 has 12 residues. CDR3 DNA sequence: TGTGCCATCGCGCCCGGTAATGAAAAACTGTTTTTT. Its translation: CAIAPGNEKLFF.

V and J are TRBV20-1 and TRBJ2-7; TRBD2 matches at 9 bases. Germline V gene lookup returns CDR1 DFQATT and CDR2 SNEGSKA (reference sequence). CDR3 length: 14 residues. V gave up 5 bases and J gave up 1 base; unmatched junction bases: 6. The CDR3 bases are TGCAGTGCTCCCAGACTAGCGGAGTCCTACGAGCAGTACTTC. Translating gives CSAPRLAESYEQYF.

The sample holds a few counts of this clonotype. The chain carries TRBV20-1 and TRBJ2-7; D gene ambiguous. The length of the CDR3 is 12 residues. V was cut by 2 bases and J by 3 bases, with 8 bases left in between. Germline lookup yields CDR1 DFQATT and CDR2 SNEGSKA (reference sequence). This CDR3 is CSARFAGYEQYF. Written as DNA, the CDR3 is TGCAGTGCTAGATTCGCCGGCTACGAGCAGTACTTC.

The genes are TRBV5-1 and TRBJ1-2; the D is unclear. Trimming removed 3 bases at V and 2 bases at J, with 14 bases between. Germline V gene data show CDR1 as SGHRS and CDR2 as YFSETQ. CDR3 size: 15 residues. CDR3 coding DNA: TGCGCCAGCAGCTCCGGAAGCCTATTCAACTATGGCTACACCTTC. Translating gives CASSSGSLFNYGYTF.

This chain uses TRBV11-2 with TRBJ1-4; 7 bases fit TRBD1. Trimming cost V 5 bases and J 5 bases; bases outside gene matches: 8. CDR1 and CDR2 from the germline V gene are SGHAT and FQNNGV. There are 15 residues in the CDR3. The CDR3 loop is CASSVEQGRNEKLFF. The CDR3 bases are TGTGCCAGCAGCGTTGAACAGGGGCGAAATGAAAAACTGTTTTTT.

This clonotype has a handful of counts. This chain connects TRBV29-1 to TRBJ2-5; 8 bases are shared with TRBD1. This CDR3 has 13 amino acids. Germline V gives CDR1 SQVTM, CDR2 ANQGSEA. V lost 5 bases and J lost 9; bases outside the gene matches: 11. CDR3 in amino acids: CSVRTGKSEAQYF. In DNA, the CDR3 is TGCAGCGTTCGGACAGGGAAGAGTGAGGCCCAGTACTTC.

This clonotype was detected a few times. This chain links TRBV28 with TRBJ2-7; D call uncertain. The CDR3 runs 12 residues. CDR1 is MDHEN, CDR2 SYDVKM, per germline. V was cut by 8 bases and J by 2 bases, with 10 bases left in between. In nucleotides, the CDR3 is TGTGCCAGCTCAGCGCTGGCCTACGAGCAGTACTTC. Translation gives CASSALAYEQYF.

This clonotype was seen a handful of times. The chain employs TRBV5-6 and TRBJ2-1, with no clear D. The CDR3 has 14 residues. Germline V gene lookup returns CDR1 SGHDT and CDR2 YYEEEE. Trimming cost V 0 bases and J 3 bases, with 7 bases left between them. CDR3: CASSLGLVYNEQFF. CDR3 coding DNA: TGTGCCAGCAGCTTGGGACTCGTCTACAATGAGCAGTTCTTC.

The rearrangement joins TRBV2 to TRBJ1-6; no clear D. The V gene's germline CDR1 is SNHLY and CDR2 FYNNEI. The CDR3 sequence is 14 residues long. V lost 3 bases and J 4 bases, leaving 7 bases between the germline ends. In DNA, the CDR3 is TGTGCCAGCAGTGAGATCGGGTATAATTCACCCCTCCACTTT. Translation gives CASSEIGYNSPLHF.

V and J are TRBV7-2 and TRBJ2-3; 15 bases align to TRBD2. With 5 bases clipped from V and 4 bases from J, the junction kept 4 bases outside the gene matches. CDR1 and CDR2 (germline): SGHTA, FQGNSA. This CDR3 contains 16 residues. The DNA for the CDR3 is TGTGCCAGCAGCGACGGACTAGCGGGGGGGGCAGATACGCAGTATTTT. Translating gives CASSDGLAGGADTQYF.

Concerning this clonotype: At one boundary the junction diverges from the germline segment, which might be a read error. The rearrangement joins TRBV6-5 to TRBJ1-2; D not resolved. The length of the CDR3 is 12 residues. Germline loops: CDR1 MNHEY, CDR2 SVGAGI. The CDR3 DNA reads TGTGCCAGCAGTTCCGGCCTTGGGTCCGAAGAATTC. This codes for CASSSGLGSEEF.

This clonotype was recorded a few times. The genes are TRBV7-2 and TRBJ1-4; D unresolved. V was cut by 0 bases and J by 3 bases, with 11 bases left in between. Germline loops: CDR1 SGHTA, CDR2 FQGNSA. The CDR3 loop spans 16 amino acids. Here the CDR3 reads CASSLASGVANEKLFF. CDR3 sequence (DNA): TGTGCCAGCAGCTTAGCCTCAGGAGTGGCTAATGAAAAACTGTTTTTT.

This clonotype was counted only a few times. This chain uses TRBV27 with TRBJ2-1; D gene unclear. CDR1 is MNHEY and CDR2 is SMNVEV in the germline V gene (reference sequence). This CDR3 region has 14 residues. Trimming removed 6 bases at V and 0 bases at J, with 9 bases between. The CDR3 sequence: CASSNDNSYNEQFF. CDR3 DNA sequence: TGTGCCAGCAGCAACGACAACTCCTACAATGAGCAGTTCTTC.

The chain employs TRBV6-5 and TRBJ2-5; the match to TRBD1 covers 8 bases. The J call may be faulty, since TRBJ2-7 better matches the DNA end. This CDR3 region has 15 residues. Germline-derived CDR1 and CDR2 are MNHEY and SVGAGI. CDR3 nucleotides: TGTGCCAGCAGTTACAACGGACAGGGATCGTACGAGCAGTACTTC. Translation gives CASSYNGQGSYEQYF.